The 31 T cell receptor beta chains below all came from one sample that was sequenced in a study of T cell repertoires in aging, cancer and after chemotherapy. A mixed TRB-A/B primer pool amplified rearranged TRB by multiplex touch-down PCR. MiXCR, run by TCRdb on the multiplex PCR reads, gives a single entry per CDR3 protein. The sample has 10,000 to 15,000 distinct CDR3 sequences; 35% are singletons. Amplification of TCR beta used genomic DNA extracted from peripheral blood. Sequencing was carried out using blood. Source of these receptors: a human donor in good health. The donor label of this sample is uncertain.

This clonotype turned up a few times. The CDR3 protein is CASSLANYNEQFF. For the CDR3, the DNA is TGTGCCAGCAGCTTGGCCAACTACAATGAGCAGTTCTTC. This rearrangement joins TRBV5-5 to TRBJ2-1; no clear D. The germline V gene has CDR1 SGHKS and CDR2 YYEKEE (reference sequence). V was shortened by 0 bases and J by 3 bases, with 4 bases between the two germline ends. There are 13 residues in the CDR3.

This clonotype was seen a few times. The chain joins TRBV19 to TRBJ1-1; D not certain. This CDR3 has 13 residues. From germline, CDR1 is LNHDA and CDR2 SQIVND (reference sequence). V was trimmed by 4 bases and J by 1 base, leaving 7 bases between them. The CDR3 DNA is TGTGCCAGTAGTAATTACAGGAACACTGAAGCTTTCTTT. Residues: CASSNYRNTEAFF.

The chain combines TRBV19 with TRBJ1-2; no clear D. This CDR3 is built from 14 residues. The V and J ends lost 5 bases and 4 bases respectively, with 14 bases between them. Germline V CDR1 and CDR2: LNHDA, SQIVND (reference sequence). DNA of the CDR3: TGTGCCAGTAGTTCCCTTGCAGTCTCCTATGGCTACACCTTC. Translation: CASSSLAVSYGYTF.

The chain links TRBV5-6 to TRBJ2-7; D possibly corresponds to TRBD1 (5 bases). Germline V gives CDR1 SGHDT, CDR2 YYEEEE. This CDR3 is built from 13 residues. V dropped 4 bases and J dropped 5 bases, with 13 bases sitting between them. The CDR3 DNA is TGTGCCAGCAGCAGACAGTCCAGGGACGAGCAGTACTTC. Translation: CASSRQSRDEQYF.

V usage is TRBV6-1 and J usage is TRBJ1-3, with a weak D call TRBD1 (5 bases). Trimming cost V 1 base and J 2 bases, with 18 bases left between them. The CDR3 extends over 18 amino acids. The germline V gene encodes CDR1 MNHNS and CDR2 SASEGT. In nucleotides, the CDR3 is TGTGCCAGCAGTGAAGTTGGAGCGTGGCGGACACCTGGAAACACCATATATTTT. Encoded protein: CASSEVGAWRTPGNTIYF.

In this sample, this clonotype turned up a few times. The chain joins TRBV12-3 or TRBV12-4 to TRBJ2-2, with D perhaps being TRBD1 or TRBD2 (6 bases each). The CDR3 sequence is 13 residues long. The germline V and J ends were trimmed by 8 bases and 5 bases, with 12 bases remaining between them. CDR3 in amino acids: CASRGGRTGELFF. In nucleotides, the CDR3 is TGTGCCAGCCGAGGGGGGCGGACCGGGGAGCTGTTTTTT.

The CDR3 protein is CASSEYAGQGHVEQYF. Written as DNA, the CDR3 is TGTGCCAGCAGTGAATATGCCGGACAGGGACACGTCGAGCAGTACTTC. The chain has TRBV12-3 or TRBV12-4 and TRBJ2-7; 8 nucleotides align to TRBD1. The CDR3 spans 16 residues. The V segment lost 5 bases and the J segment 6 bases; nucleotides outside the gene matches: 15.

The chain couples TRBV27 to TRBJ2-1; D is undetermined. The germline gives CDR1 MNHEY, CDR2 SMNVEV (reference sequence). The germline V and J ends were trimmed by 4 bases and 2 bases, with 12 bases remaining between them. This CDR3 contains 15 residues. CDR3 sequence reads: CASSYGHPTYNEQFF. The CDR3 coding sequence is TGTGCCAGCAGTTACGGCCACCCTACCTACAATGAGCAGTTCTTC.

This clonotype is deemed medium-sized. This chain's CDR3 is CASSSGQGWNEQFF. The CDR3 nucleotides are TGTGCCAGCAGCTCGGGACAGGGGTGGAATGAGCAGTTCTTC. V usage is TRBV11-1 and J usage is TRBJ2-1; TRBD1 matches 10 bases. Trimming removed 4 bases from V and 7 bases from J; junction bases left unmatched: 4. In germline, CDR1 is SGHAT, CDR2 FQDESV (reference sequence). This CDR3 is 14 amino acids long.

This clonotype showed up just a few times. The rearrangement links TRBV12-3 or TRBV12-4 to TRBJ2-2; D perhaps matches TRBD2 (5 bases). The ends were cut back, 7 bases at V and 3 bases at J, with 12 bases in the middle. This CDR3 is 14 amino acids long. CDR3: CASISGSYTGELFF. The CDR3 DNA sequence: TGTGCCAGCATCAGCGGCTCCTACACCGGGGAGCTGTTTTTT.

There are a few counts of this clonotype. The V gene is TRBV19, the J gene TRBJ1-5; the match to TRBD1 covers 11 bases. The germline CDR1 and CDR2 sequences are LNHDA and SQIVND (reference sequence). This CDR3 spans 16 amino acids. V was pared by 5 bases and J by 2 bases, with 5 bases of the junction left unmatched. The CDR3 sequence: CASSPRDRGGNQPQHF. The CDR3 DNA follows: TGTGCCAGTAGTCCCCGGGACAGGGGGGGCAATCAGCCCCAGCATTTT.

V is TRBV7-6 and J is TRBJ2-3; a possible D gene is TRBD1 (5 bases). With 4 bases removed from V and 5 bases from J, the gap between germline ends came to 19 bases. This CDR3 spans 16 amino acids. The germline CDR1 and CDR2 sequences are SGHVS and FNYEAQ. The CDR3 sequence: CASSSSPQGQGDTQYF. The CDR3, as DNA: TGTGCCAGCAGCTCAAGCCCCCAGGGTCAGGGAGATACGCAGTATTTT.

V and J are TRBV15 and TRBJ1-1; TRBD1 might be the D (5 bases). Trimming left V 3 bases short and J 8 bases short, with 16 bases between. This CDR3 spans 14 amino acids. The germline V gene encodes CDR1 LNHNV and CDR2 YYDKDF (reference sequence). The CDR3 nucleotides are TGTGCCACCAGCAGCCCCTTGGGACCTTCAGAAGCTTTCTTT. It codes for CATSSPLGPSEAFF. Full variable domain (remainder filled in from reference TRBV15 and TRBJ1-1): DAMVIQNPRYQVTQFGKPVTLSCSQTLNHNVMYWYQQKSSQAPKLLFHYYDKDFNNEADTPDNFQSRRPNTSFCFLDIRSPGLGDTAMYLCATSSPLGPSEAFFGQGTRLTVV.

This chain links TRBV12-3 or TRBV12-4 with TRBJ2-6; D perhaps matches TRBD1 (5 bases). The CDR3 consists of 20 residues. With 8 bases removed from V and 0 bases from J, the gap between germline ends came to 26 bases. The CDR3 loop reads CASEPYRQGRIASGANVLTF. DNA for the CDR3: TGTGCCAGCGAACCATATCGGCAGGGCAGGATAGCCTCTGGGGCCAACGTCCTGACTTTC.

This chain joins TRBV30 and TRBJ2-3; 7 bases fit TRBD2. The germline V gene has CDR1 GTSNPN and CDR2 SVGIG (reference sequence). The CDR3 extends over 15 amino acids. Trimming took 0 bases from V and 2 from J; bases not matched to a gene: 5. The DNA for the CDR3 is TGTGCCTGGAGTGTGGGGCGGGGGAACACAGATACGCAGTATTTT. Its protein is CAWSVGRGNTDTQYF.

This sequence joins TRBV12-3 or TRBV12-4 and TRBJ1-3; D not certain. The V end was cut by 0 bases, the J end by 3 bases, with 3 bases between. This CDR3 has 13 amino acids. The CDR3 spells CASSLALGNTIYF. The CDR3 DNA is TGTGCCAGCAGTTTAGCGCTTGGAAACACCATATATTTT.

This clonotype was recorded a few times. The chain has TRBV6-1 and TRBJ2-5, with 11 bases identical to TRBD2. The CDR3 has 15 amino acids. The ends lost 7 bases at V and 1 base at J; junction bases unmatched: 5. Germline V gene sequence: CDR1 MNHNS, CDR2 SASEGT. CDR3 protein: CASNLAGGSQETQYF. In nucleotides, the CDR3 is TGTGCCAGCAATCTAGCGGGGGGCAGCCAAGAGACCCAGTACTTC.

J is TRBJ2-2 and V is TRBV12-3 or TRBV12-4; 7 nucleotides align to TRBD1. J gave up 6 bases and V 7 bases, and 11 bases lay outside the gene matches. The CDR3 sequence is 15 residues long. CDR3 amino acids: CASKDDRARSGELFF. As DNA, the CDR3 is TGTGCCAGCAAGGATGACAGGGCTCGGTCCGGGGAGCTGTTTTTT.

The chain carries TRBV10-3 and TRBJ2-1, with D perhaps matching TRBD1 (6 bases). V was shortened by 0 bases and J by 7 bases, with 7 bases between the two germline ends. Germline V gives CDR1 ENHRY, CDR2 SYGVKD. This CDR3 region has 13 residues. CDR3 sequence: CAISESRGNEQFF. CDR3 DNA: TGTGCCATCAGTGAGTCAAGGGGGAATGAGCAGTTCTTC.

This clonotype has just a few counts. V usage is TRBV6-2 or TRBV6-3 and J usage is TRBJ2-7; TRBD1 aligns across 9 bases. CDR1 and CDR2 from the germline V gene are MNHEY and SVGEGT. This CDR3 has 15 amino acids. The J segment lost 4 bases and the V segment lost 0 bases, leaving 4 bases of the junction unmatched. The chain's CDR3 is CASSYSGTGRYEQYF. The CDR3 DNA is TGTGCCAGCAGTTACTCCGGGACAGGGAGATACGAGCAGTACTTC.

This clonotype occurred a few times. The V and J genes are TRBV6-5 and TRBJ1-5, with unresolved D. The CDR3 has 16 residues. V lost 5 bases, J lost 8 bases, and 22 bases lay in between. Germline V gene sequence: CDR1 MNHEY, CDR2 SVGAGI. CDR3 coding DNA: TGTGCCAGCAGTACCCCGGGGATACGGCCAGTGAAGCCCCAGCATTTT. Amino acid sequence: CASSTPGIRPVKPQHF.

A few counts support this clonotype. The chain joins TRBV18 to TRBJ2-1; 9 bases agree with TRBD1. This CDR3 is built from 15 residues. Germline loops: CDR1 KGHSH, CDR2 LQKENI. The V segment lost 10 bases and the J segment 0 bases; nucleotides outside the gene matches: 7. CDR3 nucleotide sequence: TGTGCCACTGAACAGGGGGCTAGCTCCTACAATGAGCAGTTCTTC. This translates into CATEQGASSYNEQFF.

This clonotype showed up just a few times. The J gene is TRBJ2-3, the V gene TRBV5-1, with 8 positions matching TRBD2. The CDR3 consists of 17 residues. Germline V gene sequence: CDR1 SGHRS, CDR2 YFSETQ. The J segment lost 4 bases and the V segment lost 0 bases, leaving 10 bases of the junction unmatched. CDR3 amino acids: CASSLEGSGGPSDTQYF. The CDR3 DNA sequence: TGCGCCAGCAGCTTGGAGGGTTCGGGAGGGCCGTCAGATACGCAGTATTTT.

V and J are TRBV5-5 and TRBJ2-7; D is ambiguous. This CDR3 region has 15 residues. V was cut by 4 bases and J by 4 bases, with 18 bases left in between. Germline CDR1 SGHKS, CDR2 YYEKEE (reference sequence). CDR3 region: CASSPRPENRYEQYF. The CDR3 DNA follows: TGTGCCAGCAGCCCGCGGCCCGAGAACCGGTACGAGCAGTACTTC.

V and J are TRBV20-1 and TRBJ2-2; D might be TRBD1 (6 bases). CDR1 and CDR2 (germline): DFQATT, SNEGSKA (reference sequence). Trimming removed 6 bases from V and 7 bases from J, with 15 bases in between. CDR3 length: 13 amino acids. CDR3 sequence: CSAATGWGGELFF. The CDR3 DNA reads as TGCAGTGCGGCTACAGGGTGGGGCGGGGAGCTGTTTTTT.

This clonotype showed up just a few times. The chain joins TRBV7-6 to TRBJ1-1, with a tentative D call TRBD1 (5 bases). CDR3 length: 16 amino acids. The germline CDR1 and CDR2 sequences are SGHVS and FNYEAQ. Between the trimmed V and J ends, which lost 0 bases and 1 base, there was a span of 12 bases. The CDR3 nucleotides are TGTGCCAGCAGCTTAGCGGGCAGAGGGGAGAACACTGAAGCTTTCTTT. Translating gives CASSLAGRGENTEAFF.

The table lists this clonotype with a few counts. The rearrangement links TRBV27 to TRBJ2-2; D remains ambiguous. CDR1 is MNHEY, CDR2 SMNVEV, per germline (reference sequence). V was clipped by 6 bases and J by 0 bases, with 8 bases between them. The CDR3 contains 14 residues. The CDR3, as DNA: TGTGCCAGCAGGCCGAGCGCGAACACCGGGGAGCTGTTTTTT. Its protein is CASRPSANTGELFF.

This chain uses TRBV30 with TRBJ1-1; the D gene is possibly TRBD1 (5 bases). This CDR3 is built from 11 residues. Trimming took 8 bases from V and 1 from J, leaving 8 bases between them. Per the germline V gene, CDR1 is GTSNPN and CDR2 is SVGIG (reference sequence). DNA of the CDR3: TGTGCCGGGGCGGGGAACACTGAAGCTTTCTTT. It specifies CAGAGNTEAFF.

The rearrangement uses TRBV6-6 and TRBJ1-2; D call uncertain. This CDR3 comprises 16 residues. The V end lost 7 bases, the J end lost 0 bases, and 18 bases lay between the germline ends. Germline V lookup: CDR1 MNHNY, CDR2 SVGAGI (reference sequence). CDR3 protein: CASTHGVIGANYGYTF. The CDR3 DNA reads TGTGCCAGCACACACGGGGTAATTGGAGCTAACTATGGCTACACCTTC.

The table lists this clonotype with a few counts. This CDR3 is CASSGTGFTDTQYF. CDR3 DNA sequence: TGCGCCAGCAGCGGCACAGGATTCACAGATACGCAGTATTTT. J is TRBJ2-3 and V is TRBV5-1, with D tentatively TRBD1 (5 bases). Germline assignment: CDR1 SGHRS and CDR2 YFSETQ. This CDR3 has 14 amino acids. V was cut by 4 bases and J by 2 bases, with 11 bases left in between.

The sample holds a few counts of this clonotype. In DNA form, the CDR3 reads TGTGCCAGCAGTTACTCCCCACCCGGGGGCCCTCAAGAGACCCAGTACTTC. Its translation: CASSYSPPGGPQETQYF. V usage is TRBV6-5 and J usage is TRBJ2-5; TRBD1 or TRBD2 may be the D gene (6 bases each). With 0 bases removed from V and 2 bases from J, the gap between germline ends came to 16 bases. CDR1 is MNHEY and CDR2 is SVGAGI in the germline V gene. This CDR3 region has 17 residues.